This T cell receptor (beta chain) appears in the sequencing data of a study of Graves' ophthalmopathy and Graves' hyperthyroidism. The overall study: In this cohort's terms, stable hyperthyroidism meant no ophthalmopathy by 18 months of follow-up.

A note on this clonotype: Its antigen is undetermined.

CDR1 and CDR2 (germline): LNHDA, SQIVND (reference sequence). The CDR3 is 14 amino acids. V lost 6 bases to trimming and J lost 2 bases, with 13 bases between them. Points from the study as a whole: Most expanded thyroid clonotypes above 0.001 frequency also appeared in blood. Using 13 signatures, a model distinguished ophthalmopathy from stable hyperthyroidism, reaching around 87% sensitivity and 81.08% specificity.

Amplifying from RNA transcripts, the study obtained TCR beta CDR3 regions. First-round RT-PCR used HTBI primers; second-round multiplex PCR followed. TCRdb processed the multiplex PCR reads anew with MiXCR; each CDR3 protein has one entry. Among over a million distinct CDR3 sequences, approximately 35% were seen once, and the ten largest hold over 8.5%. This receptor was identified in an adult man with Graves' hyperthyroidism. The sample taken for sequencing was peripheral blood or thyroid tissue (not recorded which). The chain links TRBV19 to TRBJ1-1; no reliable D call. The CDR3: CASRRVQGNTEAFF. As DNA, the CDR3 is TGTGCCAGTAGAAGGGTCCAAGGAAACACTGAAGCTTTCTTT.